This TCR beta chain emerged from a study of OX40 agonist ivuxolimab in advanced cancers. Findings and caveats of the study: Clonal expansion in partial responders at 0.1-3.0 mg/kg ranked among the lowest.

Worth noting for this clone: Its antigen remains unknown.

Sequenced by immunoSEQ multiplex PCR; TCRdb stores in-frame clones only, minus some. The repertoire holds about 77,000 clones, with around 93% as singletons. V gave up 6 bases and J gave up 6 bases; unmatched junction bases: 10. Germline CDR1 and CDR2: WSHSY and SAAADI. The CDR3 covers 15 residues. The chain employs TRBV10-2 and TRBJ1-5; the match to TRBD1 covers 8 bases. The receptor was derived from an adult with an advanced solid tumor such as melanoma, head and neck, liver or kidney cancer. Sequencing used CD4+ or CD8+ T cells sorted from blood, obtained in a trial of the OX40 agonist ivuxolimab. The CDR3 region has the DNA TGCGCCAGCAGAGAGACAGGGGTGCCGGGTCAGCCCCAGCATTTT. This translates into CASRETGVPGQPQHF.